This T cell receptor (beta chain) was retrieved from a study of T cells in Graves' hyperthyroidism and ophthalmopathy. Study-wide findings and caveats: A model of 13 V-J pairs discriminated ophthalmopathy from stable hyperthyroidism.

Amplification of TCR beta CDR3 regions was performed using RNA transcripts as template. The TCR CDR3 first-round RT-PCR relied on the HTBI primer set. MiXCR, applied by TCRdb to the multiplex PCR reads, yields one record per CDR3 protein. This table has 400,000 to 550,000 distinct CDR3 sequences, under 15% appearing once. This clonotype was picked up many times. Antigen: not known. Looked up from germline, CDR1 is GTSNPN and CDR2 is SVGIG (reference sequence). CDR3 size: 14 residues. Trimming pared 5 bases from V and 4 bases from J, leaving 15 bases between. The sample taken for sequencing was blood. The genes are TRBV30 and TRBJ2-1; a possible D gene is TRBD2 (6 bases). The TCR sequence derives from a woman younger than 35 with Graves' hyperthyroidism. The CDR3 loop is CAWGGEREYNEQFF. CDR3 DNA sequence: TGTGCCTGGGGTGGGGAACGGGAGTACAATGAGCAGTTCTTC.